The 14 T cell receptor beta chains given below trace back to one sample, sequenced in a study of T cells in women clearing cervical HPV infection. Generated by immunoSEQ multiplex PCR, the TCRdb table keeps only in-frame clones and is missing some. The repertoire table contains about 31,000 clones. Sequences were obtained from blood buffy coat. The receptors stem from a woman aged 18-70 years with a cervical HPV16 infection that either progressed to CIN3+ or cleared (not recorded which).

About this clone: The CDR3 extends 3 residues past the end of the read, so its final part is completed from the germline J gene. This chain uses TRBV12-3 or TRBV12-4 with TRBJ1-2; D unclear. This CDR3 is 13 amino acids long. Trimming removed 6 bases from V and 4 bases from J, with 12 bases in between. The CDR3 spells CASSSRGLYGYTF. CDR3 bases read: TGTGCCAGCAGCTCTCGAGGCCTCTATGGC.

The sequenced part of the CDR3 DNA is TGCGCCAGCAGTCAATACAGACGCACCTACGAG. It encodes CASSQYRRTYE. In full, the CDR3 is CASSQYRRTYEQYF. The chain recombines TRBV23-1 with TRBJ2-7; D unresolved. The CDR3 end lies 3 residues beyond the end of the read and is filled in from the germline J gene. TRBV23-1 is labeled an ORF, and its function is uncertain. The CDR3 extends over 14 amino acids. V lost 1 base to trimming and J lost 2 bases, with 9 bases between them.

The CDR3 DNA, read in part, is TGCAGTGCACCTCGGGGGGGCGGCTCCTACGAG. It codes for CSAPRGGGSYE. The whole CDR3 protein reads CSAPRGGGSYEQYF. The rearrangement uses TRBV20-1 and TRBJ2-7, with TRBD2 matching 8 bases. The read finishes 3 residues shy of the CDR3 end, and the germline J gene is used to complete it. Germline values: CDR1 DFQATT, CDR2 SNEGSKA (reference sequence). V lost 6 bases to trimming and J lost 0 bases; unmatched junction nucleotides: 7. The CDR3 is 14 residues long.

A note on this clone: From the germline J gene comes the end of the CDR3, since the read stops 3 residues before it. The rearrangement joins TRBV20-1 to TRBJ2-2; D call uncertain. Looked up from germline, CDR1 is DFQATT and CDR2 is SNEGSKA (reference sequence). CDR3 length equals 12 residues. The V end was cut by 3 bases, the J end by 3 bases, with 5 bases between. CDR3 DNA (partial): TGCAGTGCTAGCCGGGACACCGGGGAG. The encoded protein is CSASRDTGE. The complete CDR3 sequence is CSASRDTGELFF.

Turning to this clone: The missing CDR3 end, 3 residues past where the read stops, is filled in from the germline J gene. J is TRBJ1-2 and V is TRBV5-1; D is perhaps TRBD1 (6 bases). This CDR3 contains 15 residues. Germline assignment: CDR1 SGHRS and CDR2 YFSETQ. CDR3 DNA (partial): TGCGCCAGCAGCTTGGTAAGAGGGGACACAGATACC. It codes for CASSLVRGDTDT. The full-length CDR3 reads as CASSLVRGDTDTYTF.

Of note for this clone: The read falls 3 residues short of the CDR3 end, and the missing part is taken from the germline J gene. The chain joins TRBV7-2 to TRBJ2-5, with 9 bases lining up with TRBD2. Per the germline V gene, CDR1 is SGHTA and CDR2 is FQGNSA. Trimming cost V 3 bases and J 2 bases; bases outside gene matches: 4. This CDR3 has 15 residues. The CDR3 reads CASSLAGGAQETQYF. The DNA read from the CDR3 is TGTGCCAGCAGCTTGGCGGGGGGGGCTCAAGAGACC.

Remarks on this clone: The sequence runs out 3 residues before the end of the CDR3; the remainder is reconstructed from the germline J gene. The genes are TRBV20-1 and TRBJ2-3; 8 bases agree with TRBD2. With V trimmed by 3 bases and J by 3 bases, 14 bases remained unmatched. The CDR3 totals 17 residues. CDR1 and CDR2 from the germline V gene are DFQATT and SNEGSKA (reference sequence). CDR3 bases read: TGCAGTGCTAGGGATGGGTACGGGACTAGGGGAACAGATACG. Its translation is CSARDGYGTRGTDT. The full CDR3 sequence reads CSARDGYGTRGTDTQYF.

Points on this clone: Sequencing ends 3 residues short of the CDR3 end; the germline J gene provides the rest. The chain carries TRBV11-2 and TRBJ2-4; D possibly corresponds to TRBD1 (7 bases). Germline values: CDR1 SGHAT, CDR2 FQNNGV. This CDR3 has 15 amino acids. The CDR3 DNA, read in part, is TGTGCCAGCAGGCGTACAGGGGAAGAGGACTATGGT. Protein product: CASRRTGEEDYG. In full, the CDR3 is CASRRTGEEDYGQYF.

Comment on this clone: The CDR3 end lies 3 residues beyond the end of the read and is filled in from the germline J gene. J is TRBJ2-3 and V is TRBV19; D remains unclear. The CDR3 has 14 residues. Germline assignment: CDR1 LNHDA and CDR2 SQIVND (reference sequence). CDR3 sequence reads: CASSIYLSNQPQYF. The part of the CDR3 DNA that was read is TGTGCCAGTAGTATATATCTTAGCAATCAGCCG.

In regard to this clone: The read ends 3 residues before the CDR3 terminus; that terminus is restored from the germline J gene. The V gene is TRBV5-6, the J gene TRBJ2-3, with a possible D match to TRBD2 (6 bases). Germline assignment: CDR1 SGHDT and CDR2 YYEEEE. This CDR3 comprises 15 residues. CDR3 in amino acids: CASSRGGIVNQPQYF. The covered CDR3 bases are TGTGCCAGCAGCCGTGGCGGGATCGTCAATCAGCCG.

The CDR3 DNA, read in part, is TGCAGCGTCAGACAGGGGAATAATTCACCC. Translating gives CSVRQGNNSP. The CDR3 reads in full as CSVRQGNNSPLHF. V gene TRBV29-1 combines with J gene TRBJ1-6; 8 nucleotides line up with TRBD1. The CDR3 goes on 3 residues after the read ends, and that part is filled in from the germline J gene. Losses at the gene ends were 6 bases for V and 5 bases for J; bases not matched to a gene: 3. Germline V lookup: CDR1 SQVTM, CDR2 ANQGSEA. The CDR3 has 13 residues.

On this clone: The CDR3 end is not reached by the read, which stops 3 residues before it; the germline J gene fills it in. The chain has TRBV19 and TRBJ1-1; 7 nucleotides match TRBD1. CDR1 and CDR2 (germline): LNHDA, SQIVND (reference sequence). V was clipped by 6 bases and J by 5 bases; unmatched bases: 6. The CDR3 has 13 residues. Here the CDR3 reads CASSLTGYTEAFF. The CDR3 DNA, read in part, is TGTGCCAGTAGCCTGACAGGGTATACTGAA.

The sequenced part of the CDR3 DNA is TGTGCCAGCAGTGGGGGGGGGTTGGGGGAGCACGAG. Its translation is CASSGGGLGEHE. The entire CDR3 protein is CASSGGGLGEHEQYF. This rearrangement joins TRBV6-1 to TRBJ2-7; TRBD2 agrees at 7 bases. The read ends 3 residues early relative to the CDR3; the germline J gene fills the gap. The CDR3 loop spans 15 amino acids. The ends lost 4 bases at V and 5 bases at J; junction bases unmatched: 11. CDR1 and CDR2 (germline): MNHNS, SASEGT.

As concerns this clone: The sequence runs out 3 residues before the end of the CDR3; the remainder is reconstructed from the germline J gene. The chain recombines TRBV20-1 with TRBJ2-1; 10 nucleotides match TRBD2. Per germline, CDR1 DFQATT and CDR2 SNEGSKA (reference sequence). J gave up 4 bases and V 7 bases, and 4 bases lay outside the gene matches. This CDR3 contains 13 residues. CDR3 DNA (partial): TGCAGTGTAGAGCGGGGGGGTTACAATGAG. Protein product: CSVERGGYNE. The complete CDR3 protein is CSVERGGYNEQFF.